The 31 T cell receptor beta chains reported below all come from one sample, sequenced in a study of PD-1 blockade in classical Hodgkin lymphoma. Measured with immunoSEQ multiplex PCR; TCRdb has only the in-frame clones, and not every one. This table holds tens of thousands of clones, around 85% found once. The sample's time point: cycle 4 day 1 (C4D1), after 6 weeks of nivolumab. After autologous stem cell transplantation all patients relapsed, and prior brentuximab vedotin exposure differed between cohorts. Magnetic depletion of unwanted cells isolated CD4+ T cells from thawed PBMCs. This specimen consisted of CD4+ T cells from blood, obtained before the fourth cycle of nivolumab. The source is a human donor with classical Hodgkin lymphoma.

This chain joins TRBV2 and TRBJ2-5; 7 bases align to TRBD2. The CDR3 totals 15 residues. Germline V gene sequence: CDR1 SNHLY, CDR2 FYNNEI. Trimming cost V 4 bases and J 5 bases; bases outside gene matches: 10. CDR3: CASSGPGLGVETQYF. The CDR3 DNA is TGTGCCAGCAGTGGGCCCGGACTAGGGGTGGAGACCCAGTACTTC.

The V and J genes are TRBV14 and TRBJ2-2; TRBD1 agrees at 7 bases. The germline gives CDR1 SGHDN, CDR2 FVKESK. V was pared by 2 bases and J by 0 bases, with 9 bases of the junction left unmatched. This CDR3 region has 18 residues. CDR3 amino acids: CASSQRQRGLSNTGELFF. CDR3 nucleotides: TGTGCCAGCAGCCAACGGCAGAGGGGGCTGTCGAACACCGGGGAGCTGTTTTTT.

V usage is TRBV6-1 and J usage is TRBJ2-7; no firm D call. This CDR3 has 17 amino acids. The germline CDR1 and CDR2 sequences are MNHNS and SASEGT. V lost 2 bases and J lost 0, with 17 bases in between. For the CDR3, the DNA is TGTGCCAGCAGTGAACCATATAGAGGTCCGCTCTCCTACGAGCAGTACTTC. This gives the protein CASSEPYRGPLSYEQYF.

The gene calls are TRBV7-9 and TRBJ2-5; 8 nucleotides line up with TRBD1. With the DNA end fitting TRBJ2-7 better, the J assignment may be wrong. Germline lookup yields CDR1 SEHNR and CDR2 FQNEAQ (reference sequence). The CDR3 spans 15 residues. The CDR3 region is CASSNPGQGAGEQYF. The CDR3 DNA reads as TGTGCCAGCAGCAATCCGGGGCAGGGGGCTGGCGAGCAGTACTTC.

The gene calls are TRBV30 and TRBJ1-1; D unresolved. Germline V gives CDR1 GTSNPN, CDR2 SVGIG (reference sequence). The CDR3 is made up of 11 amino acids. V lost 4 bases, J lost 1 base, and 4 bases lay in between. The CDR3 DNA reads as TGTGCCTGGAAGAGGAACACTGAAGCTTTCTTT. This sequence encodes CAWKRNTEAFF.

The chain carries TRBV28 and TRBJ2-7; D unresolved. CDR1 is MDHEN and CDR2 is SYDVKM in the germline V gene. Trimming took 5 bases from V and 9 from J, leaving 17 bases between them. The CDR3 runs 13 residues. CDR3 DNA sequence: TGTGCCAGCAGTCCCCCCTCCCTACGCGGGCAGTACTTC. This codes for CASSPPSLRGQYF.

The V call is TRBV9, the J call TRBJ2-6; D remains ambiguous. Germline V CDR1 and CDR2: SGDLS, YYNGEE. Deletions cut 0 bases from V and 2 bases from J, with 9 bases between. This CDR3 is built from 16 residues. The CDR3, as DNA: TGTGCCAGCAGCGTAGACTGGGCGCCTGGGGCCAACGTCCTGACTTTC. It encodes CASSVDWAPGANVLTF.

V usage is TRBV7-2 and J usage is TRBJ2-1; 10 bases fit TRBD2. The trim removed 6 bases at V and 7 bases at J, leaving 21 bases unmatched. The germline CDR1 and CDR2 sequences are SGHTA and FQGNSA. CDR3 length equals 19 residues. CDR3 coding DNA: TGTGCCAGCAGACCTTCCGGCCACGACAGCGGGAGGGCCGCTAATGAGCAGTTCTTC. Protein: CASRPSGHDSGRAANEQFF. Supplemented by reference TRBV7-2 and TRBJ2-1, the full variable domain reads GAGVSQSPSNKVTEKGKDVELRCDPISGHTALYWYRQSLGQGLEFLIYFQGNSAPDKSGLPSDRFSAERTGGSVSTLTIQRTQQEDSAVYLCASRPSGHDSGRAANEQFFGPGTRLTVL.

The chain employs TRBV2 and TRBJ1-1; the D gene is possibly TRBD1 (5 bases). With 6 bases removed from V and 0 bases from J, the gap between germline ends came to 11 bases. Looked up from germline, CDR1 is SNHLY and CDR2 is FYNNEI. This CDR3 is 14 amino acids long. The CDR3 DNA reads TGTGCCAGCAGGGCGGGGCCCCTGAACACTGAAGCTTTCTTT. Its translation is CASRAGPLNTEAFF.

This sequence joins TRBV14 and TRBJ1-2; D remains unclear. Germline CDR1 SGHDN, CDR2 FVKESK. The CDR3 is 12 amino acids. With 4 bases removed from V and 4 bases from J, the gap between germline ends came to 7 bases. The CDR3 nucleotides read TGTGCCAGCAGCCTAAACACCTATGGCTACACCTTC. As protein: CASSLNTYGYTF.

V gene TRBV10-3 combines with J gene TRBJ2-1; tentatively, D is TRBD1 (6 bases). The CDR3 runs 15 residues. Germline V gene lookup returns CDR1 ENHRY and CDR2 SYGVKD. V gave up 6 bases and J gave up 3 bases, with 15 bases separating them. The CDR3 DNA is TGTGCCATCAGGGGGGCGGCGGGCGGCTACAATGAGCAGTTCTTC. It translates to CAIRGAAGGYNEQFF.

CDR3 sequence reads: CASSLWTGRNEKLFF. The CDR3 region has the DNA TGTGCCAGCAGCCTGTGGACAGGGAGGAATGAAAAACTGTTTTTT. V gene TRBV5-6 combines with J gene TRBJ1-4; TRBD1 agrees at 8 bases. The CDR3 runs to 15 residues. After removal of 4 bases from V and 5 bases from J, the junction contained 7 bases not matched to a gene. Germline CDR1 and CDR2: SGHDT and YYEEEE.

The rearrangement uses TRBV5-1 and TRBJ2-1; a possible D gene is TRBD2 (6 bases). Germline-derived CDR1 and CDR2 are SGHRS and YFSETQ. The CDR3 runs to 18 residues. Trimming pared 3 bases from V and 0 bases from J, leaving 19 bases between. The CDR3 coding sequence is TGCGCCAGCAGCTGGGGATCTAGGGGACTCAGCTCCTACAATGAGCAGTTCTTC. Its protein is CASSWGSRGLSSYNEQFF.

CDR3 sequence reads: CASDLPGRGAFF. The CDR3, as DNA: TGTGCTAGTGATCTACCCGGACGCGGAGCTTTCTTT. V is TRBV12-5 and J is TRBJ1-1; no clear D. The CDR3 contains 12 residues. V dropped 7 bases and J dropped 10 bases, with 16 bases sitting between them. Germline loops: CDR1 LGHNT, CDR2 FRNRAP.

The CDR3: CASSQDGGVGNQPQHF. The CDR3 nucleotides are TGCGCCAGCAGCCAAGATGGAGGGGTGGGCAATCAGCCCCAGCATTTT. This rearrangement joins TRBV4-1 to TRBJ1-5; a weak D match, TRBD1 (5 bases). Deletions cut 0 bases from V and 2 bases from J, with 11 bases between. The CDR3 consists of 16 residues. CDR1 is MGHRA and CDR2 is YSYEKL in the germline V gene.

The genes are TRBV29-1 and TRBJ2-2; TRBD1 matches 10 bases. The CDR3 has 15 residues. The ends lost 7 bases at V and 5 bases at J; junction bases unmatched: 10. CDR1 is SQVTM, CDR2 ANQGSEA, per germline. The CDR3 DNA follows: TGCAGCGCCCGACTGGACAGGGGGGGGACCGGGGAGCTGTTTTTT. Translated: CSARLDRGGTGELFF.

This clone was counted between two and nine times. The chain links TRBV28 to TRBJ1-3; no firm D call. Trimming removed 6 bases from V and 0 bases from J, with 12 bases in between. This CDR3 comprises 15 residues. CDR1 MDHEN and CDR2 SYDVKM come from the germline V gene. The CDR3 DNA follows: TGTGCCAGCAGACTCGACTTGAACTCTGGAAACACCATATATTTT. Translated, it gives CASRLDLNSGNTIYF. Using reference TRBV28 and TRBJ1-3 for the parts outside the CDR3, the full variable domain is DVKVTQSSRYLVKRTGEKVFLECVQDMDHENMFWYRQDPGLGLRLIYFSYDVKMKEKGDIPEGYSVSREKKERFSLILESASTNQTSMYLCASRLDLNSGNTIYFGEGSWLTVV.

A remark on this clone: The junction differs from germline at one of its ends, possibly a read error. V and J are TRBV19 and TRBJ2-4, with no clear D. Germline lookup yields CDR1 LNHDA and CDR2 SQIVND (reference sequence). This CDR3 has 12 amino acids. CDR3 protein: CASSIGFKAINF. CDR3 DNA sequence: TGTGCCAGTAGTATAGGCTTCAAGGCCATTAACTTC.

This chain links TRBV5-1 with TRBJ2-1; 12 bases are shared with TRBD1. Germline CDR1 SGHRS, CDR2 YFSETQ. V lost 4 bases to trimming and J lost 7 bases; unmatched junction nucleotides: 9. The CDR3 consists of 16 residues. This CDR3 reads CASSPRGQGARNEQFF. In nucleotides, the CDR3 is TGCGCCAGCAGCCCGCGGGGACAGGGGGCGAGGAATGAGCAGTTCTTC.

The chain joins TRBV19 to TRBJ1-2, with 11 bases identical to TRBD1. Per the germline V gene, CDR1 is LNHDA and CDR2 is SQIVND (reference sequence). The ends lost 2 bases at V and 3 bases at J; junction bases unmatched: 20. This CDR3 has 21 residues. The CDR3 is CASSIFLIPWTGGDQDYGYTF. The CDR3 DNA reads TGTGCCAGTAGTATATTCCTTATACCCTGGACAGGGGGCGATCAGGACTATGGCTACACCTTC.

The chain links TRBV4-2 to TRBJ2-7, with D perhaps matching TRBD1 or TRBD2 (5 bases each). CDR1 and CDR2 (germline): LGHNA, YNFKEQ. This CDR3 has 16 residues. Trimming removed 1 base at V and 0 bases at J, with 13 bases between. CDR3 protein: CASSQGPTGGSYEQYF. The CDR3 coding sequence is TGTGCCAGCAGCCAAGGACCTACTGGGGGCTCCTACGAGCAGTACTTC.

The chain uses TRBV5-8 and TRBJ2-2, with 11 nucleotides matching TRBD2. The CDR3 extends over 17 amino acids. Looked up from germline, CDR1 is SGHTS and CDR2 is YDEGEE. The V and J ends lost 3 bases and 6 bases, in that order; junction bases with no gene match: 10. In DNA form, the CDR3 reads TGTGCCAGCAGCTCACTACTAGCGGGAGTTATCCCCGGGGAGCTGTTTTTT. Protein: CASSSLLAGVIPGELFF.

The rearrangement links TRBV28 to TRBJ1-6; D might be TRBD1 (6 bases). The V end lost 5 bases, the J end lost 10 bases, and 21 bases lay between the germline ends. Germline CDR1 MDHEN, CDR2 SYDVKM. The CDR3 is 16 amino acids. CDR3 nucleotide sequence: TGTGCCAGCAGTGGGGCCGGTCGGGGGCAGGGATCACCCCTCCACTTT. Translating gives CASSGAGRGQGSPLHF.

This chain connects TRBV30 to TRBJ1-5; D gene unclear. This CDR3 spans 12 amino acids. Per germline, CDR1 GTSNPN and CDR2 SVGIG (reference sequence). The germline V and J ends were trimmed by 2 bases and 2 bases, with 4 bases remaining between them. CDR3 protein: CAWSRGNQPQHF. In DNA form, the CDR3 reads TGTGCCTGGAGTAGGGGCAATCAGCCCCAGCATTTT.

This clone was counted a single time. The CDR3 region is CASSPWTGLGPNQPQHF. DNA for the CDR3: TGTGCCAGCAGCCCCTGGACAGGTTTAGGGCCCAATCAGCCCCAGCATTTT. The genes are TRBV28 and TRBJ1-5, with TRBD1 identical over 7 bases. This CDR3 is built from 17 residues. The J segment lost 3 bases and the V segment lost 6 bases, leaving 14 bases of the junction unmatched. Germline V lookup: CDR1 MDHEN, CDR2 SYDVKM. Filled out from reference TRBV28 and TRBJ1-5, the complete variable domain reads DVKVTQSSRYLVKRTGEKVFLECVQDMDHENMFWYRQDPGLGLRLIYFSYDVKMKEKGDIPEGYSVSREKKERFSLILESASTNQTSMYLCASSPWTGLGPNQPQHFGDGTRLSIL.

The table lists this clone with a few counts. The CDR3 loop is CASSLDRNTEAFF. The CDR3 bases are TGTGCCAGCAGCTTAGACCGCAACACTGAAGCTTTCTTT. This chain joins TRBV7-9 and TRBJ1-1; D is uncertain. This CDR3 is built from 13 residues. The germline V gene encodes CDR1 SEHNR and CDR2 FQNEAQ (reference sequence). V dropped 1 base and J dropped 2 bases, with 5 bases sitting between them.

The J gene is TRBJ2-1, the V gene TRBV5-1, with TRBD2 as a possible D gene (5 bases). Germline CDR1 reads SGHRS; CDR2 reads YFSETQ. Trimming shortened V by 0 bases and J by 10 bases, and 5 bases separated the two germline ends. The CDR3 has 11 amino acids. CDR3 in DNA: TGCGCCAGCAGCTTGGGGAGGGAGCAGTTCTTC. Translation gives CASSLGREQFF.

The V and J genes are TRBV6-5 and TRBJ1-1; TRBD1 aligns across 8 bases. V gave up 11 bases and J gave up 5 bases; unmatched junction bases: 13. Germline-derived CDR1 and CDR2 are MNHEY and SVGAGI. The CDR3 runs 14 residues. CDR3 sequence: CACQGRTGQTEAFF. The CDR3 bases are TGTGCCTGCCAGGGGAGGACAGGGCAAACTGAAGCTTTCTTT.

The chain uses TRBV15 and TRBJ2-7; D unresolved. This CDR3 is 12 amino acids long. V was shortened by 6 bases and J by 9 bases, with 15 bases between the two germline ends. The germline gives CDR1 LNHNV, CDR2 YYDKDF (reference sequence). The CDR3 loop reads CATSPMAGRQYF. CDR3 nucleotides: TGTGCCACCAGTCCAATGGCCGGCCGGCAGTACTTC.

The chain is built from TRBV18 and TRBJ1-1, with D unclear. From germline, CDR1 is KGHSH and CDR2 LQKENI. CDR3 length equals 18 residues. With 4 bases removed from V and 1 base from J, the gap between germline ends came to 22 bases. The CDR3 here is CASSLYTRSGVGNTEAFF. CDR3 DNA: TGTGCCAGCTCACTATACACCCGTTCGGGAGTGGGGAACACTGAAGCTTTCTTT.

The chain recombines TRBV6-5 with TRBJ2-2, with D possibly TRBD2 on 6 matching bases. The germline V and J ends were trimmed by 4 bases and 1 base, with 13 bases remaining between them. CDR3 length equals 16 residues. Per the germline V gene, CDR1 is MNHEY and CDR2 is SVGAGI. CDR3 loop: CASSLLMRENTGELFF. The CDR3, as DNA: TGTGCCAGCAGTTTACTCATGCGGGAGAACACCGGGGAGCTGTTTTTT.